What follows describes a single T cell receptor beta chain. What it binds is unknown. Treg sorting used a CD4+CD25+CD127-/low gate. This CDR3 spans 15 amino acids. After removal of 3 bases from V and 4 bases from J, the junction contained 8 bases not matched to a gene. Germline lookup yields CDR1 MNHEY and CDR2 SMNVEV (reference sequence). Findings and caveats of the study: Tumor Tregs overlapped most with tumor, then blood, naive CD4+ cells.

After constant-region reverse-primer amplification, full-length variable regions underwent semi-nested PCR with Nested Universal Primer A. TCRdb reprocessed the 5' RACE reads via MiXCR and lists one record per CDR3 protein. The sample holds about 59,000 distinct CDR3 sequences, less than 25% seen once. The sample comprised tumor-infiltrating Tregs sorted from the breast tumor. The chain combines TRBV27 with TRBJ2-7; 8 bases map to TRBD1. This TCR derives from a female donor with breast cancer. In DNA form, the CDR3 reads TGTGCCAGCAGTTTCGGCCCACAGGGGGGTTACGAGCAGTACTTC. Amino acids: CASSFGPQGGYEQYF.